Each of the 30 T cell receptor beta chains below was sequenced from the same sample in a study of beta chain features in type 1 diabetes (dated by TCRdb to 2017 to 2018). The library was produced with the immunoSEQ multiplex PCR assay. All of the isolated RNA was reverse transcribed with the High Capacity cDNA Reverse Transcription Kit, so expressed TCRB transcripts were sequenced. TCRdb took over this immuneACCESS table, retaining in-frame rearrangements with V and J assigned. Such tables are incomplete; in checked studies, under half of the missing clones stem from an unresolved V gene, and the remainder is unexplained. The sample table contains 350,000 to 400,000 clones; only one count was recorded for roughly 16% of them. About 0.018% of the sample belongs to the ten largest clones. Sequencing used naive CD4+ T cells from blood. The cell subset or site label, as the study defines it: true naive CD4+ T cells. The source of these receptors is a young woman in good health.

This clone was seen a handful of times. V and J are TRBV5-1 and TRBJ2-7; no clear D gene. There are 12 residues in the CDR3. The germline V gene encodes CDR1 SGHRS and CDR2 YFSETQ. Deletions cut 2 bases from V and 5 bases from J, with 8 bases between. The CDR3 DNA is TGCGCCAGCAGCTTCGCCAGTCACGAGCAGTACTTC. As protein: CASSFASHEQYF.

This clone was recorded a few times. The rearrangement uses TRBV29-1 and TRBJ2-1, with 8 bases matching TRBD2. The V gene's germline CDR1 is SQVTM and CDR2 ANQGSEA. The CDR3 loop spans 15 amino acids. V shed 6 bases and J 5 bases; nucleotides not matched to a gene: 12. CDR3 in DNA: TGCAGCGTCAAACCTAGCGGGCGCCAAAACAATGAGCAGTTCTTC. It translates to CSVKPSGRQNNEQFF.

This clone was seen only a few times. The chain uses TRBV6-5 and TRBJ2-5; weak D call: TRBD2 (5 bases). The CDR3 has 14 amino acids. Germline values: CDR1 MNHEY, CDR2 SVGAGI. The V gene lost 6 bases and the J gene lost 4 bases, with 15 bases spanning the gap. The CDR3 sequence: CASSPWLGGETQYF. CDR3 nucleotide sequence: TGTGCCAGCAGCCCCTGGCTAGGAGGAGAGACCCAGTACTTC.

The chain couples TRBV6-6 to TRBJ2-1; possibly TRBD2 for D (6 bases). There are 14 residues in the CDR3. Trimming removed 7 bases at V and 3 bases at J, with 13 bases between. In germline, CDR1 is MNHNY, CDR2 SVGAGI (reference sequence). As DNA, the CDR3 is TGTGCCAGCAACGCGCGGGGCGGCTACAATGAGCAGTTCTTC. Amino acid sequence: CASNARGGYNEQFF.

This clone was seen only a few times. This chain connects TRBV15 to TRBJ1-2; D ambiguous. The germline V gene has CDR1 LNHNV and CDR2 YYDKDF (reference sequence). Deletions cut 1 base from V and 6 bases from J, with 12 bases between. This CDR3 has 14 residues. CDR3 bases: TGTGCCACCAGCAGAGGTGTAACTACGGATGGCTACACCTTC. Translated: CATSRGVTTDGYTF. Variable domain in full (rest from reference TRBV15 and TRBJ1-2): DAMVIQNPRYQVTQFGKPVTLSCSQTLNHNVMYWYQQKSSQAPKLLFHYYDKDFNNEADTPDNFQSRRPNTSFCFLDIRSPGLGDTAMYLCATSRGVTTDGYTFGSGTRLTVV.

In this sample, this clone turned up a few times. The genes are TRBV13 and TRBJ1-3; D uncertain. Looked up from germline, CDR1 is PRHDT and CDR2 is FYEKMQ (reference sequence). The V end was cut by 6 bases, the J end by 2 bases, with 8 bases between. The CDR3 runs to 13 residues. DNA of the CDR3: TGTGCCAGCAGACTTAAAGCTGGAAACACCATATATTTT. This sequence encodes CASRLKAGNTIYF. The complete variable domain, with remaining parts taken from reference TRBV13 and TRBJ1-3, reads AAGVIQSPRHLIKEKRETATLKCYPIPRHDTVYWYQQGPGQDPQFLISFYEKMQSDKGSIPDRFSAQQFSDYHSELNMSSLELGDSALYFCASRLKAGNTIYFGEGSWLTVV.

This sequence joins TRBV11-2 and TRBJ2-7; D is undetermined. Germline values: CDR1 SGHAT, CDR2 FQNNGV. The CDR3 loop spans 13 amino acids. The V gene lost 1 base and the J gene lost 3 bases, with 7 bases spanning the gap. Here the CDR3 DNA reads TGTGCCAGCAGCTTAGCACTGATCTACGAGCAGTACTTC. Encoded protein: CASSLALIYEQYF.

This clone appeared a few times. The chain combines TRBV29-1 with TRBJ1-1, with 8 positions matching TRBD1. CDR1 is SQVTM, CDR2 ANQGSEA, per germline. The ends lost 6 bases at V and 4 bases at J; junction bases unmatched: 4. The CDR3 is 12 amino acids. CDR3 amino acids: CSVDRGGTEAFF. In nucleotides, the CDR3 is TGCAGCGTAGACAGGGGCGGCACTGAAGCTTTCTTT. Combining the CDR3 with reference TRBV29-1 and TRBJ1-1 gives the whole variable domain SAVISQKPSRDICQRGTSLTIQCQVDSQVTMMFWYRQQPGQSLTLIATANQGSEATYESGFVIDKFPISRPNLTFSTLTVSNMSPEDSSIYLCSVDRGGTEAFFGQGTRLTVV.

This clone was recorded a few times. The J gene is TRBJ2-7, the V gene TRBV2, with D uncertain. The V gene lost 6 bases and the J gene lost 0 bases, with 6 bases spanning the gap. Germline CDR1 is SNHLY and CDR2 is FYNNEI. The CDR3 totals 12 residues. CDR3: CASSRASYEQYF. Written as DNA, the CDR3 is TGTGCCAGCAGCCGCGCCTCCTACGAGCAGTACTTC.

A few counts support this clone. The chain combines TRBV5-4 with TRBJ2-2; D ambiguous. The V and J ends lost 0 bases and 2 bases respectively, with 8 bases between them. This CDR3 has 15 amino acids. CDR1 is SGHNT and CDR2 is YYREEE in the germline V gene (reference sequence). The CDR3 nucleotides read TGTGCCAGCAGCTTGGTAGGCGGAAACACCGGGGAGCTGTTTTTT. Translated: CASSLVGGNTGELFF.

This clone has a handful of counts. The chain joins TRBV4-1 to TRBJ2-7; 8 bases match TRBD2. Germline V lookup: CDR1 MGHRA, CDR2 YSYEKL. V lost 5 bases, J lost 3 bases, and 9 bases stayed unmatched. The CDR3 contains 15 residues. This chain's CDR3 is CASSVTSALNYEQYF. As DNA, the CDR3 is TGCGCCAGCAGCGTGACTAGCGCATTAAACTACGAGCAGTACTTC.

The chain is built from TRBV28 and TRBJ1-2; TRBD1 is a possible D gene (6 bases). Germline CDR1 reads MDHEN; CDR2 reads SYDVKM. This CDR3 is 14 amino acids long. V was trimmed by 5 bases and J by 7 bases, leaving 17 bases between them. CDR3 DNA: TGTGCCAGCAGTGCCCCGGGACACCGATCTGGCTACACCTTC. Its translation: CASSAPGHRSGYTF.

This clone was observed a few times. This chain links TRBV5-6 with TRBJ1-1; TRBD1 might be the D (6 bases). V gave up 4 bases and J gave up 3 bases, with 19 bases separating them. Looked up from germline, CDR1 is SGHDT and CDR2 is YYEEEE. CDR3 length: 16 residues. CDR3 residues: CASSPIPGARDTEAFF. CDR3 in DNA: TGTGCCAGCAGCCCGATACCAGGGGCGCGTGACACTGAAGCTTTCTTT.

This clone has just a few counts. V usage is TRBV4-1 and J usage is TRBJ1-5; no clear D. The germline V and J ends were trimmed by 3 bases and 0 bases, with 9 bases remaining between them. The CDR3 is 15 residues long. Germline-derived CDR1 and CDR2 are MGHRA and YSYEKL. The CDR3 DNA reads as TGCGCCAGCAGCCAGTTAGGAGATAGCAATCAGCCCCAGCATTTT. It translates to CASSQLGDSNQPQHF.

The gene calls are TRBV28 and TRBJ2-1; 7 bases align to TRBD2. V shed 4 bases, J shed 5 bases, and the junction held 5 bases outside the gene matches. This CDR3 is 14 amino acids long. Germline CDR1 and CDR2: MDHEN and SYDVKM. The CDR3 loop reads CASSWASGHNEQFF. The DNA for the CDR3 is TGTGCCAGCAGTTGGGCTAGCGGCCACAATGAGCAGTTCTTC. The full variable domain, its missing parts supplied by reference TRBV28 and TRBJ2-1, is DVKVTQSSRYLVKRTGEKVFLECVQDMDHENMFWYRQDPGLGLRLIYFSYDVKMKEKGDIPEGYSVSREKKERFSLILESASTNQTSMYLCASSWASGHNEQFFGPGTRLTVL.

This clone was observed a handful of times. V gene TRBV18 combines with J gene TRBJ1-1; D perhaps matches TRBD1 (6 bases). With 6 bases removed from V and 4 bases from J, the gap between germline ends came to 15 bases. The CDR3 has 14 residues. The germline V gene encodes CDR1 KGHSH and CDR2 LQKENI. CDR3 nucleotides: TGTGCCAGCTCCTCTAGGGGGGGGGCCACTGAAGCTTTCTTT. Residues: CASSSRGGATEAFF.

This clone was observed a few times. The rearrangement joins TRBV5-4 to TRBJ2-7; 7 bases are shared with TRBD1. The ends lost 4 bases at V and 3 bases at J; junction bases unmatched: 10. Per germline, CDR1 SGHNT and CDR2 YYREEE (reference sequence). The CDR3 length is 15 residues. CDR3 in amino acids: CASSLTGASHYEQYF. CDR3 sequence (DNA): TGTGCCAGCAGCCTAACAGGGGCGAGTCACTACGAGCAGTACTTC.

A few counts support this clone. The rearrangement uses TRBV29-1 and TRBJ1-2, with TRBD1 matching 12 bases. From germline, CDR1 is SQVTM and CDR2 ANQGSEA. This CDR3 contains 16 residues. V lost 4 bases, J lost 4 bases, and 10 bases stayed unmatched. This CDR3 reads CSVAGTGGSNGYGYTF. The CDR3 nucleotides are TGCAGCGTTGCCGGGACAGGGGGCTCTAATGGCTATGGCTACACCTTC.

This clone showed up just a few times. The chain employs TRBV30 and TRBJ1-1; TRBD1 matches 8 bases. The CDR3 spans 12 residues. V was pared by 8 bases and J by 6 bases, with 8 bases of the junction left unmatched. Germline V gives CDR1 GTSNPN, CDR2 SVGIG (reference sequence). The CDR3 protein is CAQRQGWAEAFF. As DNA, the CDR3 is TGTGCCCAAAGACAGGGGTGGGCTGAAGCTTTCTTT.

A few counts support this clone. The sample contains more than one DNA sequence encoding this CDR3. The genes are TRBV30 and TRBJ1-1, with a tentative D call TRBD1 (6 bases). This CDR3 spans 13 amino acids. CDR1 is GTSNPN, CDR2 SVGIG, per germline (reference sequence). Trimming stripped 3 bases from V and 0 bases from J, with 8 bases between. CDR3 DNA sequence: TGTGCCTGGAGAAGGACAGTGAACACTGAAGCTTTCTTT. It codes for CAWRRTVNTEAFF.

Only one count was recorded for this clone. This chain links TRBV2 with TRBJ2-3; no firm D call. This CDR3 has 15 residues. Germline CDR1 is SNHLY and CDR2 is FYNNEI. V lost 6 bases, J lost 0 bases, and 13 bases lay in between. The CDR3 protein is CASSNQRTSTDTQYF. CDR3 in DNA: TGTGCCAGCAGCAACCAGCGAACTAGCACAGATACGCAGTATTTT.

This clone has a handful of counts. The V and J genes are TRBV23-1 and TRBJ2-7; TRBD1 is a possible D gene (6 bases). TRBV23-1 carries the ORF label, with uncertain function. With 4 bases removed from V and 0 bases from J, the gap between germline ends came to 16 bases. This CDR3 has 16 amino acids. DNA of the CDR3: TGCGCCAGCAGTCTTTTTCGACAGGAAAGCTCCTACGAGCAGTACTTC. Its protein is CASSLFRQESSYEQYF.

The rearrangement joins TRBV28 to TRBJ1-5; D is unclear. The CDR3 is 13 residues long. Trimming pared 3 bases from V and 6 bases from J, leaving 9 bases between. The germline V gene encodes CDR1 MDHEN and CDR2 SYDVKM. The CDR3 DNA reads as TGTGCCAGCAGTTTTAGAGGAGGTCAGCCCCAGCATTTT. This translates into CASSFRGGQPQHF.

The chain carries TRBV7-6 and TRBJ1-5, with 7 bases aligning to TRBD1. Germline lookup yields CDR1 SGHVS and CDR2 FNYEAQ. The CDR3 has 15 residues. V dropped 2 bases and J dropped 3; count of bases not matched to a gene: 4. The CDR3 bases are TGTGCCAGCAGCTTAACGACAGGGCCCAATCAGCCCCAGCATTTT. Translating gives CASSLTTGPNQPQHF.

This clone was picked up a small number of times. The chain uses TRBV9 and TRBJ2-4, with TRBD2 matching over 8 bases. The CDR3 extends over 20 amino acids. In germline, CDR1 is SGDLS, CDR2 YYNGEE. With 4 bases clipped from V and 0 bases from J, the junction kept 18 bases outside the gene matches. This CDR3 reads CASSPGGGTTSTLAKNIQYF. CDR3 DNA: TGTGCCAGCAGCCCCGGGGGGGGGACAACTAGTACTCTAGCCAAAAACATTCAGTACTTC.

As DNA, the CDR3 is TGTGCCAGTAGTCCCCCCCGCGGTTCATCCTACGAGCAGTACTTC. Its translation is CASSPPRGSSYEQYF. The chain joins TRBV19 to TRBJ2-7; D not resolved. Trimming removed 5 bases from V and 1 base from J, with 15 bases in between. Germline V gene lookup returns CDR1 LNHDA and CDR2 SQIVND (reference sequence). The CDR3 loop spans 15 amino acids.

A few counts support this clone. The sample contains more than one DNA sequence encoding this CDR3. The chain has TRBV28 and TRBJ2-7; D is undetermined. V lost 8 bases, J lost 1 base, and 9 bases lay in between. CDR3 length: 12 amino acids. Per the germline V gene, CDR1 is MDHEN and CDR2 is SYDVKM. The CDR3 spells CASLTGSYEQYF. CDR3 bases: TGTGCCAGCCTAACCGGTTCCTACGAGCAGTACTTC. The entire variable domain, with the rest obtained from reference TRBV28 and TRBJ2-7, is as follows: DVKVTQSSRYLVKRTGEKVFLECVQDMDHENMFWYRQDPGLGLRLIYFSYDVKMKEKGDIPEGYSVSREKKERFSLILESASTNQTSMYLCASLTGSYEQYFGPGTRLTVT.

The chain couples TRBV21-1 to TRBJ2-7; no check of the table's D call, TRBD2, against the DNA was made. TRBV21-1 is labeled a pseudogene. The CDR3 runs to 16 residues. The CDR3 coding sequence is TGTGCCAGCAGCAAAAGGGAGGTGAGGGGTTACTACGAGCAGTACTTC. Its translation is CASSKREVRGYYEQYF.

This chain connects TRBV18 to TRBJ2-1; 7 nucleotides line up with TRBD2. The CDR3 has 15 amino acids. Germline V gives CDR1 KGHSH, CDR2 LQKENI. V lost 3 bases, J lost 0 bases, and 2 bases stayed unmatched. This CDR3 is CASSPAGVSYNEQFF. CDR3 sequence (DNA): TGTGCCAGCTCACCGGCGGGGGTCTCCTACAATGAGCAGTTCTTC.

The chain uses TRBV2 and TRBJ1-3; tentatively, D is TRBD1 (6 bases). Germline values: CDR1 SNHLY, CDR2 FYNNEI. V lost 6 bases, J lost 8 bases, and 11 bases lay in between. The CDR3 extends over 12 amino acids. In nucleotides, the CDR3 is TGTGCCAGCAGACAGGGTAGGGACACCATATATTTT. Translation gives CASRQGRDTIYF.